Listed below are T cell receptor beta chains from one sample, sequenced in a study of cytotoxic CD8 clonotypes in ibrutinib-treated CLL. Some clones are missing from TCRdb's copy, which holds only in-frame ones; the method was immunoSEQ multiplex PCR. This table has approximately 92,000 clones, roughly three quarters appearing once. Here the sequenced sample was PBMCs, taken after 24 months of ibrutinib treatment. Source of these receptors: a human donor with chronic lymphocytic leukemia. Both conserved end residues are part of each CDR3. The D gene is left open where the match is weak. Clone size, where shown, is once, few, many, or a class for clones that have expanded.

>once|TRBV5-5|TRBJ2-5|TRBD1
CASSLQGYETQYF
TGTGCCAGCAGCTTACAGGGGTACGAGACCCAGTACTTC
>once|TRBV2|TRBJ1-5|-
CASKREGRQPQHF
TGTGCCAGCAAAAGAGAGGGCAGACAGCCCCAGCATTTT
>-|TRBV5-1|TRBJ2-1|TRBD2
CASSSDPRAGGLNEQFF
TGCGCCAGCAGCTCGGACCCCAGAGCGGGAGGTTTAAATGAGCAGTTCTTC
>-|TRBV29-1|TRBJ2-7|TRBD2
CSVQGEGRSYEQYF
TGCAGCGTTCAAGGGGAGGGGCGAAGCTACGAGCAGTACTTC
>-|TRBV19|TRBJ1-2|-
CASSPQARNYGYTF
TGTGCCAGTAGTCCCCAAGCTCGAAACTATGGCTACACCTTC
>many|TRBV27|TRBJ1-5|-
CASSRAGPSLNPQHF
TGTGCCAGCAGTCGTGCAGGTCCGTCCCTTAATCCCCAGCATTTT
>once|TRBV7-9|TRBJ2-3|TRBD2
CASSPGEERGGIYTQYF
TGTGCCAGCAGCCCAGGGGAAGAGCGGGGGGGAATTTATACGCAGTATTTT
>-|TRBV5-1|TRBJ1-2|TRBD1
CASSLRSGTGDGYTF
TGCGCCAGCAGCTTGAGATCCGGGACAGGCGATGGCTACACCTTC
>-|TRBV9|TRBJ2-3|-
CASSRDRGTDTQYF
TGTGCCAGCAGCCGGGACCGAGGCACAGATACGCAGTATTTT
>few|TRBV11-3|TRBJ1-1|-
CASSLGFAGTEAFF
TGTGCCAGCAGCTTAGGTTTTGCTGGGACTGAAGCTTTCTTT
>-|TRBV7-8|TRBJ2-1|TRBD1
CASSFLGQGSYNEQFF
TGTGCCAGCAGCTTCCTGGGACAGGGCTCCTACAATGAGCAGTTCTTC
>-|TRBV19|TRBJ1-1|-
CASRHGGTEAFF
TGTGCCAGTAGACACGGGGGGACTGAAGCTTTCTTT
>-|TRBV6-6|TRBJ2-5|-
CASSRKLPEHQETQYF
TGTGCCAGCAGCAGGAAGCTACCAGAACACCAAGAGACCCAGTACTTC
>-|TRBV5-4|TRBJ2-3|-
CASSLKQGRGNTQYF
TGTGCCAGCAGCCTTAAGCAGGGGAGAGGCAATACGCAGTATTTT
>-|TRBV28|TRBJ1-2|-
CASSSRGEYYGYTF
TGTGCCAGCAGTTCCCGGGGGGAGTACTATGGCTACACCTTC
>-|TRBV5-5|TRBJ1-4|-
CASSLGIQGANEKLFF
TGTGCCAGCAGCTTGGGAATTCAGGGAGCTAATGAAAAACTGTTTTTT
>-|TRBV19|TRBJ1-5|TRBD1
CASSIVQGVILSNQPQHF
TGTGCCAGTAGTATAGTGCAGGGGGTGATCCTTAGCAATCAGCCCCAGCATTTT
>-|TRBV27|TRBJ2-3|-
CASSSGNFPFTQYF
TGTGCCAGCAGTTCGGGGAATTTCCCGTTTACGCAGTATTTT
>-|TRBV7-9|TRBJ2-2|TRBD2
CASSLVSGRAGELFF
TGTGCCAGCAGCTTAGTCAGCGGGAGGGCCGGGGAGCTGTTTTTT
>-|TRBV19|TRBJ1-2|TRBD1
CASSRRTGVQTYGYTF
TGTGCCAGCTCTCGCCGAACAGGGGTCCAAACCTATGGCTACACCTTC
>-|TRBV7-3|TRBJ2-6|TRBD1
CASSPRAQGATGANVLTF
TGTGCCAGCAGCCCCCGGGCACAGGGGGCTACTGGGGCCAACGTCCTGACTTTC
>few|TRBV5-1|TRBJ1-2|-
CASSPNGPGYGYTF
TGCGCCAGCAGCCCCAACGGGCCGGGTTATGGCTACACCTTC
>-|TRBV6-1|TRBJ2-7|-
CASSETIPYEQYF
TGTGCCAGCAGTGAAACAATTCCCTACGAGCAGTACTTC
>few|TRBV9|TRBJ2-2|-
CASSAPEGTGELFF
TGTGCCAGCAGCGCCCCGGAGGGCACCGGGGAGCTGTTTTTT
>-|TRBV7-6|TRBJ2-7|-
CASSPTGLEQYF
TGTGCCAGCAGCCCGACTGGGCTCGAGCAGTACTTC
>many|TRBV18|TRBJ1-5|TRBD1
CASSPRTGSDQPQHF
TGTGCCAGCTCGCCTCGGACAGGGTCCGATCAGCCCCAGCATTTT
>-|TRBV30|TRBJ2-1|TRBD2
CAWQLASSYNEQFF
TGTGCCTGGCAACTAGCGAGCTCCTACAATGAGCAGTTCTTC
>-|TRBV4-1|TRBJ1-3|-
CASSRSGRDISGNTIYF
TGCGCCAGCAGCCGCTCCGGGCGGGACATTTCTGGAAACACCATATATTTT
>-|TRBV6-1|TRBJ2-7|-
CASSQRHSYEQYF
TGTGCCAGCAGCCAGCGCCACTCCTACGAGCAGTACTTC
>-|TRBV28|TRBJ1-5|TRBD1
CASSLGQGNQPQHF
TGTGCCAGCAGCCTGGGACAGGGCAATCAGCCCCAGCATTTT
>-|TRBV27|TRBJ2-1|-
CASSLQAGNEQFF
TGTGCCAGCAGTTTACAAGCCGGCAATGAGCAGTTCTTC
>-|TRBV7-9|TRBJ2-5|-
CASSLVPETQYF
TGTGCCAGCAGCTTAGTTCCCGAGACCCAGTACTTC
>-|TRBV7-9|TRBJ2-4|TRBD1
CASSLQGATQYF
TGTGCCAGCAGCTTGCAGGGGGCCACCCAGTACTTC
>-|TRBV14|TRBJ2-5|TRBD2
CASSPRASGKETQYF
TGTGCCAGCAGCCCACGGGCTAGCGGCAAAGAGACCCAGTACTTC
>-|TRBV5-1|TRBJ2-1|TRBD2
CASSPTGTSGGSSYNEQFF
TGCGCCAGCAGCCCAACCGGGACTAGCGGGGGTAGCTCCTACAATGAGCAGTTCTTC
>-|TRBV5-1|TRBJ2-1|-
CASSLQLTNEQFF
TGCGCCAGCAGCTTGCAACTTACCAATGAGCAGTTCTTC
>-|TRBV5-8|TRBJ1-5|TRBD1
CASSPSRQGASQPQHF
TGTGCCAGCAGCCCGAGTCGACAGGGGGCTAGTCAGCCCCAGCATTTT
>-|TRBV15|TRBJ1-1|-
CATSRGGVTEAFF
TGTGCCACCAGCAGGGGAGGGGTCACTGAAGCTTTCTTT
>-|TRBV5-5|TRBJ1-5|-
CASSSNRDANQPQHF
TGTGCCAGCAGCTCGAACCGGGATGCTAATCAGCCCCAGCATTTT
>-|TRBV5-4|TRBJ2-5|-
CASSARETQYF
TGTGCCAGCAGTGCGCGTGAGACCCAGTACTTC
>-|TRBV28|TRBJ2-5|TRBD1
CASSPGQVGTQYF
TGTGCCAGCAGTCCAGGACAGGTCGGGACCCAGTACTTC
>-|TRBV27|TRBJ2-7|-
CASSSFRGMYF
TGTGCCAGCAGTTCTTTCCGGGGAATGTACTTC